A single sample is the source of the 16 T cell receptor beta chains below, sequenced in a study of PD-L1 blockade in urothelial cancer. Produced via immunoSEQ multiplex PCR; TCRdb's table is partial and in-frame only. Of more than 55,000 clones listed, roughly 76% were seen once; the top ten hold around 5.7%. Time point given: pretreatment peripheral blood. This specimen was PBMCs, taken around atezolizumab (anti-PD-L1) treatment. These receptor sequences come from a man in his 70s with urothelial cancer.

The rearrangement uses TRBV6-6 and TRBJ1-1, with TRBD1 as a possible D gene (5 bases). The CDR3 contains 14 residues. Per germline, CDR1 MNHNY and CDR2 SVGAGI (reference sequence). V was pared by 5 bases and J by 1 base, with 11 bases between. The chain's CDR3 is CASSTRQKNTEAFF. The CDR3 DNA is TGTGCCAGCAGTACCCGACAGAAGAACACTGAAGCTTTCTTT.

The chain joins TRBV12-5 to TRBJ1-3; no clear D gene. Germline CDR1 is LGHNT and CDR2 is FRNRAP. The CDR3 is 12 amino acids. V dropped 6 bases and J dropped 3 bases, with 6 bases sitting between them. The CDR3, as DNA: TGTGCTAGTGGCCAAAATGGAAACACCATATATTTT. Translation gives CASGQNGNTIYF.

This chain joins TRBV30 and TRBJ1-2; D is uncertain. This CDR3 is built from 14 residues. Between the trimmed V and J ends, which lost 4 bases and 8 bases, there was a span of 20 bases. From germline, CDR1 is GTSNPN and CDR2 SVGIG (reference sequence). CDR3 bases: TGTGCCTGGAACCGGCCGTCGGGTGCCTGGGGCTACACCTTC. As protein: CAWNRPSGAWGYTF.

This clone is a singleton in its sample. V usage is TRBV19 and J usage is TRBJ1-5; TRBD1 matches at 10 bases. V lost 5 bases to trimming and J lost 4 bases; unmatched junction nucleotides: 5. Per the germline V gene, CDR1 is LNHDA and CDR2 is SQIVND (reference sequence). The CDR3 consists of 15 residues. The CDR3 region has the DNA TGTGCCAGTAGTGTTGACAGGGGGCGGAATCAGCCCCAGCATTTT. It translates to CASSVDRGRNQPQHF.

This chain joins TRBV11-2 and TRBJ2-3, with TRBD2 matching 9 bases. Germline trimming cut 5 bases from V and 3 bases from J; bases unmatched to any gene: 6. The CDR3 is 15 amino acids. Germline CDR1 SGHAT, CDR2 FQNNGV. CDR3 protein: CASSRLAGKTDTQYF. The CDR3 coding sequence is TGTGCCAGCAGCCGCCTAGCGGGGAAGACAGATACGCAGTATTTT.

This clone came up a few times. J is TRBJ1-1 and V is TRBV5-4, with 8 nucleotides matching TRBD1. Germline CDR1 is SGHNT and CDR2 is YYREEE (reference sequence). This CDR3 has 14 amino acids. V shed 2 bases and J 10 bases; nucleotides not matched to a gene: 10. As DNA, the CDR3 is TGTGCCAGCAGCTTAGGGCAAACGACAGGGGTAGCTTTCTTT. This encodes CASSLGQTTGVAFF.

The gene calls are TRBV5-6 and TRBJ2-5, with 11 nucleotides matching TRBD2. The CDR3 is made up of 16 amino acids. V was clipped by 3 bases and J by 2 bases; unmatched bases: 6. Germline assignment: CDR1 SGHDT and CDR2 YYEEEE. This CDR3 is CASSSGLAATQETQYF. The CDR3 region has the DNA TGTGCCAGCAGCTCGGGACTAGCGGCAACTCAAGAGACCCAGTACTTC.

The chain is built from TRBV6-1 and TRBJ1-3; D is uncertain. This CDR3 is 13 amino acids long. The ends were cut back, 6 bases at V and 3 bases at J, with 9 bases in the middle. The V gene's germline CDR1 is MNHNS and CDR2 SASEGT. In DNA, the CDR3 is TGTGCCAGCAGATCAGTTGTTGGAAACACCATATATTTT. As protein: CASRSVVGNTIYF.

The chain is built from TRBV19 and TRBJ2-2, with D uncertain. The CDR3 is made up of 14 amino acids. Trimming cost V 5 bases and J 4 bases, with 11 bases left between them. In germline, CDR1 is LNHDA, CDR2 SQIVND (reference sequence). The CDR3 loop is CASSFIVGTGELFF. The CDR3 DNA is TGTGCCAGTAGTTTTATAGTTGGCACCGGGGAGCTGTTTTTT.

The rearrangement uses TRBV14 and TRBJ2-7, with D perhaps matching TRBD1 (6 bases). The CDR3 consists of 16 residues. V was shortened by 3 bases and J by 3 bases, with 18 bases between the two germline ends. In germline, CDR1 is SGHDN, CDR2 FVKESK. The CDR3 spells CASSQNPGRTVYEQYF. The CDR3 bases are TGTGCCAGCAGCCAGAATCCGGGACGGACAGTCTACGAGCAGTACTTC. The whole variable domain, filled in from reference TRBV14 and TRBJ2-7, reads EAGVTQFPSHSVIEKGQTVTLRCDPISGHDNLYWYRRVMGKEIKFLLHFVKESKQDESGMPNNRFLAERTGGTYSTLKVQPAELEDSGVYFCASSQNPGRTVYEQYFGPGTRLTVT.

To note about this clone: Other DNA variants within this sample encode the same CDR3. This chain uses TRBV5-1 with TRBJ2-5; 8 bases are shared with TRBD1. V lost 3 bases, J lost 4 bases, and 2 bases stayed unmatched. The CDR3 totals 13 residues. Germline-derived CDR1 and CDR2 are SGHRS and YFSETQ. CDR3 protein: CASSSGGRETQYF. The CDR3 DNA reads TGCGCCAGCAGCTCAGGGGGCCGAGAGACCCAGTACTTC.

DNA of the CDR3: TGTGCCAGCAGCGTAGAGGCAGGGGGCTCCTACGAGCAGTACTTC. Amino acid sequence: CASSVEAGGSYEQYF. This chain uses TRBV9 with TRBJ2-7, with 7 bases matching TRBD1. J was trimmed by 0 bases and V by 0 bases; bases with no gene match: 3. This CDR3 comprises 15 residues. CDR1 and CDR2 (germline): SGDLS, YYNGEE.

The V call is TRBV29-1, the J call TRBJ2-1; 8 positions match TRBD1. The trim removed 4 bases at V and 2 bases at J, leaving 4 bases unmatched. Germline CDR1 and CDR2: SQVTM and ANQGSEA. The CDR3 is 14 amino acids. The DNA of the CDR3 is TGCAGCGTTGGCGCACAGGGGGCCTACAATGAGCAGTTCTTC. Residues: CSVGAQGAYNEQFF.

V and J are TRBV19 and TRBJ1-2; D not resolved. The germline CDR1 and CDR2 sequences are LNHDA and SQIVND (reference sequence). The CDR3 spans 13 residues. With 1 base removed from V and 8 bases from J, the gap between germline ends came to 11 bases. The CDR3 sequence: CASSIGGRRGYTF. In DNA, the CDR3 is TGTGCCAGTAGTATAGGTGGGCGTCGGGGCTACACCTTC. Filled out from reference TRBV19 and TRBJ1-2, the complete variable domain reads DGGITQSPKYLFRKEGQNVTLSCEQNLNHDAMYWYRQDPGQGLRLIYYSQIVNDFQKGDIAEGYSVSREKKESFPLTVTSAQKNPTAFYLCASSIGGRRGYTFGSGTRLTVV.

V is TRBV5-4 and J is TRBJ2-1, with D possibly matching TRBD1 (6 bases). The CDR3 spans 15 residues. V was cut by 5 bases and J by 0 bases, with 12 bases left in between. Germline V CDR1 and CDR2: SGHNT, YYREEE (reference sequence). CDR3 DNA sequence: TGTGCCAGCAGTAGGGACACGAGCTCCTACAATGAGCAGTTCTTC. This gives the protein CASSRDTSSYNEQFF.

The chain couples TRBV5-8 to TRBJ1-1; 7 bases align to TRBD1. This CDR3 has 16 amino acids. V lost 3 bases and J lost 1; bases outside the gene matches: 9. Germline V CDR1 and CDR2: SGHTS, YDEGEE. For the CDR3, the DNA is TGTGCCAGCAGCTGGGGGATCGGGACAGCGAACACTGAAGCTTTCTTT. Translating it yields CASSWGIGTANTEAFF.